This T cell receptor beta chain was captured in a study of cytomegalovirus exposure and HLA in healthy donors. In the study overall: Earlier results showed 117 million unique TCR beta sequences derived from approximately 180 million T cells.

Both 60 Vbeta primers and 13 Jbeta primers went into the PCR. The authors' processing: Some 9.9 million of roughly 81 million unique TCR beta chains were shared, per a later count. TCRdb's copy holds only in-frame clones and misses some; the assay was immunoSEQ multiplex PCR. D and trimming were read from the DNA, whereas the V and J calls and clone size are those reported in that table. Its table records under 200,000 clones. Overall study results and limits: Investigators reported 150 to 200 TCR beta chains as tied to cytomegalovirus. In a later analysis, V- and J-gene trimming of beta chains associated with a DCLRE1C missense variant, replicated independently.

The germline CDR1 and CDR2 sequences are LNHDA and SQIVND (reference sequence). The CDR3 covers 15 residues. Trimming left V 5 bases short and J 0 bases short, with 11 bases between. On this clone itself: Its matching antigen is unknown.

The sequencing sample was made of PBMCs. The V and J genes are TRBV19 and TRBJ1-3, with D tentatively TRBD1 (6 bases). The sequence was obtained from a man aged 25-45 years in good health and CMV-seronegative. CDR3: CASSFDRYSGNTIYF. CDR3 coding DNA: TGTGCCAGTAGTTTCGACAGGTACTCTGGAAACACCATATATTTT.